Shown below are 20 T cell receptor beta chains from a single sample sequenced in a study of regulatory T cells in long-lasting Graves disease. CDR3 regions were amplified by Arm-PCR using iRepertoire HTBI primers to build TCR beta libraries. TCRdb re-derived calls from the multiplex PCR reads in MiXCR, one entry per CDR3 protein. The data hold under 700,000 distinct CDR3 sequences, with more than 15% observed a single time. Time point reported: newly diagnosed GD, antithyroid drugs for less than 3 months. PBMCs provided the RNA from which the TCR library was made. These data were likewise used in another study, on T cells in Graves' hyperthyroidism and ophthalmopathy.

Source: peripheral blood mononuclear cells (PBMCs), taken at new diagnosis, from a patient treated with antithyroid drugs. These receptors all stem from a woman aged 35-65 years with Graves disease.

In its sample, this clonotype was seen many times. V and J are TRBV11-2 and TRBJ2-3, with D possibly matching TRBD2 (6 bases). CDR1 and CDR2 from the germline V gene are SGHAT and FQNNGV. V dropped 10 bases and J dropped 5 bases, with 10 bases sitting between them. This CDR3 has 11 residues. CDR3 DNA: TGTGCCACCACTAGCCGAGATACGCAGTATTTT. Translating gives CATTSRDTQYF.

The chain is built from TRBV9 and TRBJ2-7, with 9 bases lining up with TRBD1. After removal of 5 bases from V and 5 bases from J, the junction contained 14 bases not matched to a gene. Germline V gene data show CDR1 as SGDLS and CDR2 as YYNGEE. This CDR3 is 16 amino acids long. CDR3 DNA: TGTGCCAGCAGTTTTTTTCCGGGACAGGGTATGAACGAGCAGTACTTC. Translated, it gives CASSFFPGQGMNEQYF.

V is TRBV29-1 and J is TRBJ2-1; 7 nucleotides line up with TRBD2. The V segment lost 5 bases and the J segment 2 bases; nucleotides outside the gene matches: 3. The germline gives CDR1 SQVTM, CDR2 ANQGSEA. This CDR3 spans 13 amino acids. CDR3 sequence: CSVPGRPYNEQFF. CDR3 DNA: TGCAGCGTTCCCGGGAGGCCCTACAATGAGCAGTTCTTC.

This clonotype came up many times. The chain uses TRBV7-9 and TRBJ2-7; 8 bases are a match to TRBD1. V lost 5 bases to trimming and J lost 0 bases; unmatched junction nucleotides: 6. The CDR3 sequence is 15 residues long. Germline-derived CDR1 and CDR2 are SEHNR and FQNEAQ (reference sequence). In nucleotides, the CDR3 is TGTGCCAGCAGCACGACAGGGGTTAGCTCCTACGAGCAGTACTTC. It encodes CASSTTGVSSYEQYF.

Ten or more counts support this clonotype. An end of the junction does not agree with germline; a read error may underlie this. The chain uses TRBV5-1 and TRBJ1-1; D remains ambiguous. Per the germline V gene, CDR1 is SGHRS and CDR2 is YFSETQ. The length of the CDR3 is 12 residues. In DNA, the CDR3 is TGTGCCAGCAGCTTAGTTGGCACTGAAGCTTTCTTT. This sequence encodes CASSLVGTEAFF.

The chain recombines TRBV10-1 with TRBJ2-1, with TRBD1 matching 7 bases. V was clipped by 8 bases and J by 0 bases; unmatched bases: 4. Germline V gene sequence: CDR1 WNHNN, CDR2 SYGVQD (reference sequence). CDR3 length: 14 amino acids. The CDR3 region has the DNA TGCGCCAGCTCGACAGGGAGCTCCTACAATGAGCAGTTCTTC. It is translated as CASSTGSSYNEQFF.

This clonotype was observed a handful of times. The chain couples TRBV14 to TRBJ2-5; D is perhaps TRBD1 or TRBD2 (6 bases each). The CDR3 length is 14 residues. V lost 1 base and J 9 bases, leaving 15 bases between the germline ends. CDR1 and CDR2 (germline): SGHDN, FVKESK. CDR3 sequence reads: CASSQAGAPAAQYF. In DNA, the CDR3 is TGTGCCAGCAGCCAAGCGGGGGCGCCGGCGGCCCAGTACTTC. The full variable domain, completed using reference TRBV14 and TRBJ2-5, is EAGVTQFPSHSVIEKGQTVTLRCDPISGHDNLYWYRRVMGKEIKFLLHFVKESKQDESGMPNNRFLAERTGGTYSTLKVQPAELEDSGVYFCASSQAGAPAAQYFGPGTRLLVL.

This clonotype was seen only a few times. The chain has TRBV7-9 and TRBJ2-7; D could derive from TRBD1 or TRBD2 (5 bases each). V was pared by 1 base and J by 9 bases, with 19 bases between. Germline CDR1 and CDR2: SEHNR and FQNEAQ (reference sequence). CDR3 length: 15 residues. CDR3 protein: CASSLGGGGREVQYF. CDR3 bases: TGTGCCAGCAGCTTAGGGGGCGGCGGGCGCGAAGTGCAGTACTTC.

This clonotype was recorded many times. The gene calls are TRBV18 and TRBJ2-7; TRBD1 aligns across 7 bases. CDR3 length: 15 residues. Trimming at V came to 2 bases and at J to 3 bases, leaving 7 bases not matched to a gene. Germline assignment: CDR1 KGHSH and CDR2 LQKENI. CDR3 DNA sequence: TGTGCCAGCTCACCAGCCGGGACAGAGAGCTACGAGCAGTACTTC. It translates to CASSPAGTESYEQYF.

This clonotype has a count of ten or more. V usage is TRBV6-1 and J usage is TRBJ1-1; D gene ambiguous. The germline gives CDR1 MNHNS, CDR2 SASEGT. The CDR3 is 12 residues long. The V end lost 8 bases, the J end lost 10 bases, and 17 bases lay between the germline ends. The CDR3: CASLTSVWRAFF. Here the CDR3 DNA reads TGTGCCAGCTTGACATCAGTGTGGCGAGCTTTCTTT.

This clonotype was observed many times. This rearrangement joins TRBV2 to TRBJ2-7, with D perhaps matching TRBD1 (6 bases). This CDR3 has 15 residues. Germline V gene sequence: CDR1 SNHLY, CDR2 FYNNEI. V shed 2 bases and J shed 0 bases, with 11 bases lying between them. The CDR3 reads CASSEYRVSSYEQYF. CDR3 DNA sequence: TGTGCCAGCAGTGAATACAGGGTATCCTCCTACGAGCAGTACTTC.

This clonotype was counted at least ten times. CDR3 in DNA: TGTGCCAGCAGCTTAGGAACCGTCGGAAAACTGTTTTTT. Translation: CASSLGTVGKLFF. The chain is built from TRBV11-2 and TRBJ1-4; no reliable D call. The germline V and J ends were trimmed by 1 base and 10 bases, with 10 bases remaining between them. CDR3 size: 13 residues. Germline CDR1 SGHAT, CDR2 FQNNGV.

This clonotype was detected only once. A read error may explain this, as a much larger clone is one base away. This chain uses TRBV6-1 with TRBJ2-3, with D perhaps given as TRBD1 or TRBD2 (5 bases each). The CDR3 covers 16 residues. Germline-derived CDR1 and CDR2 are MNHNS and SASEGT. The DNA of the CDR3 is TGTGCCAGCACCTCCCGTGGGGGTTCCATTACAGGTACGCAGTATTTT. This codes for CASTSRGGSITGTQYF.

The gene calls are TRBV12-3 or TRBV12-4 and TRBJ2-2; D assignment may be TRBD1 or TRBD2 (5 bases each). Trimming removed 3 bases at V and 6 bases at J, with 29 bases between. The CDR3 covers 20 residues. The CDR3 is CASSFFPPLIGASRSGELFF. CDR3 DNA: TGTGCCAGCAGTTTCTTCCCCCCACTTATCGGGGCAAGTCGGTCCGGGGAGCTGTTTTTT.

This clonotype came up many times. The V call is TRBV28, the J call TRBJ2-7; TRBD2 matches 11 bases. The CDR3 is made up of 14 amino acids. Germline assignment: CDR1 MDHEN and CDR2 SYDVKM. V lost 5 bases to trimming and J lost 6 bases; unmatched junction nucleotides: 6. The CDR3 reads CASSQTSGVAEQYF. CDR3 bases: TGTGCCAGCAGTCAGACTAGCGGGGTTGCCGAGCAGTACTTC.

The sample holds many counts of this clonotype. V is TRBV28 and J is TRBJ1-5, with D possibly being TRBD1 (5 bases). Germline loops: CDR1 MDHEN, CDR2 SYDVKM. V dropped 6 bases and J dropped 9 bases, with 18 bases sitting between them. The CDR3 totals 14 residues. The CDR3 is CASRTRDFRWPQHF. In DNA form, the CDR3 reads TGTGCCAGCAGGACCCGGGACTTTCGGTGGCCCCAGCATTTT.

This clonotype was counted at least ten times. The rearrangement joins TRBV27 to TRBJ1-2; TRBD1 is a possible D gene (5 bases). V lost 3 bases and J lost 4, with 9 bases in between. Germline values: CDR1 MNHEY, CDR2 SMNVEV (reference sequence). The CDR3 covers 13 residues. This CDR3 reads CASSFGAGYGYTF. CDR3 in DNA: TGTGCCAGCAGTTTTGGGGCCGGCTATGGCTACACCTTC.

This clonotype has at least ten counts. The chain employs TRBV12-3 or TRBV12-4 and TRBJ2-7; 9 positions agree with TRBD2. V shed 8 bases and J 7 bases; nucleotides not matched to a gene: 6. CDR3 length equals 12 residues. CDR3 in amino acids: CASLAGWEEQYF. The CDR3 region has the DNA TGTGCCAGCCTAGCGGGGTGGGAGGAGCAGTACTTC.

This clonotype was seen repeatedly, ten times or more. This chain uses TRBV6-1 with TRBJ1-2; tentatively, D is TRBD1 (5 bases). The CDR3 extends over 14 amino acids. From germline, CDR1 is MNHNS and CDR2 SASEGT. V dropped 6 bases and J dropped 0 bases, with 11 bases sitting between them. As DNA, the CDR3 is TGTGCCAGCAGATCACCGACAGCTAACTATGGCTACACCTTC. Amino acid sequence: CASRSPTANYGYTF.

Many counts were recorded for this clonotype. The chain uses TRBV10-3 and TRBJ1-4, with 7 bases identical to TRBD1. The germline V gene has CDR1 ENHRY and CDR2 SYGVKD. V shed 0 bases, J shed 7 bases, and the junction held 2 bases outside the gene matches. The CDR3 runs 14 residues. In nucleotides, the CDR3 is TGTGCCATCAGTGAGTCCCAGGGGGTTGAAAAACTGTTTTTT. Protein: CAISESQGVEKLFF.